This TCR beta chain was recorded in a study of shared clonotypes between healthy human individuals (dated by TCRdb to about 2020). With respect to the entire study: The cohort comprised two women and a few men aged 18 to 49 years. For each donor, CD4 naive and CD4 memory were each run on three plates, CD8 naive on two plates, and CD8 memory on one plate. To estimate repertoire size and how much clonotypes are shared between individuals, the study performed deep sequencing of blood TCR repertoires from 4 to 6 healthy adults. Libraries were prepared and TCR repertoires were sequenced by different laboratories using diverse techniques, in order to increase sequencing depth and limit assay-specific biases. Leukapheresis yielded between about 0.9 and 9 billion PBMCs per donor. Study-wide findings and limitations: Larger estimated clonotype richness was generally found for naive subsets than for memory subsets. Based on pairwise subsampling, the degree of clonotype sharing among donors was expected to be affected by sequencing depth. Even with the large sequencing depth, rarefaction of the sorted-subset datasets indicated that sequencing was incomplete. Sampling was limited to blood, and TCR repertoires in tissue likely differ from TCR repertoires in blood. Compared with non-shared clonotypes, the clonotypes found in all four sorted-subset donors had higher generation probabilities. Because the study included a small number of donors, the genetic and exposure-history diversity represented was limited. Across a handful of donors, roughly 5.1% of naive CD4, 3% to 4% of naive CD8, around 2.5% of memory CD4, and approximately 0.42% of memory CD8 clonotypes were shared.

Using the deep immunoSEQ assay, multiplex PCR amplified TCR CDR3 regions from genomic DNA. Extracted genomic DNA from each cell subset was spread evenly across all wells of several immunoSEQ 96-well plates, with each plate serving as a replicate. Each replicate PCR for sorted subsets received about 0.2 ug genomic DNA, equal to about 30,000 T cell genomes. The purified libraries were quantified using a Qubit 3.0 fluorometer, sized with a Bioanalyzer 2100, and then quantified again using the KAPA Library Quantification kit. Every immunoSEQ 96-well plate was sequenced on a separate single-read 150-cycle Illumina NextSeq 550 flow cell. In the source study's methods: Because the immunoSEQ output included only junctional sequences and no quality scores, the filtering could not be the same as the filtering used for full-length reads. Sequences were annotated with PyIR, a Python wrapper for IgBLAST v1.9, and V/J genes and CDR3 were assigned using IMGT germline references. Reads were removed for weak V/J assignments (E-value above 1e-6), missing CDR3, stop codons, out-of-frame junctions, or ambiguous translated residues. A V3J clonotype was defined by an identical inferred V gene, J gene, and CDR3 amino acid sequence. Percentage overlap between repertoires was computed as shared unique clonotypes divided by the size of the smaller repertoire. Richness of each repertoire was evaluated using RTK rarefaction, the Chao1 estimator, and Recon v2.1 estimates of unobserved clonotypes. For all TCRbeta clonotypes obtained by the gDNA method from several donors, generation probabilities were computed with OLGA. This is the immuneACCESS table as TCRdb keeps it, with only in-frame sequences that have V and J called. A part of the clones is gone; compared with another copy, unresolved V genes explain less than half, and the rest is unexplained. V and J calls and clone size follow that table, whereas D and trimming were derived from the DNA. For this sample the table gives 560,000 or so clones, of which approximately 96% were detected only once. Jointly, the top ten make up 0.095% to 0.13% of the sample.

Taken from cysteine to phenylalanine, the CDR3 has 12 residues. Only the CDR3 DNA is retained, 36 bases long and in frame from the first base. Trimming removed 2 bases from V and 9 bases from J, leaving 8 bases between the germline ends. For CDR1 and CDR2, the germline V gene (reference sequence) lists SGHAT and FQDESV. Details on this clone: No cognate antigen has been identified for it. Per-base qualities were not stored, and no clone one base away is much larger.

For the CD8 naive samples, CD45RO-negative cells were positively selected for CCR7, yielding a CD45RA+CCR7+ population from which TemRA cells were excluded. The donors were healthy, HIV-negative adults with no recently reported acute infections or vaccinations. Every donor was a Caucasian adult residing in Nashville, Tennessee, USA. After blood collection by leukapheresis, PBMCs were isolated using Ficoll-Histopaque density gradient centrifugation and then cryopreserved in the vapor phase of liquid nitrogen. Analytical flow cytometry was used to check the purity and quantity of each magnetically sorted T cell population. Genomic DNA was isolated from every sorted fraction and measured by UV absorbance on a Nanodrop 2000c.

The TCR was taken from a woman in her 30s in good health. Sequencing was performed on naive CD8+ T cells sorted from blood. The intended sense of this specimen's cell subset or site label: CD45RA+CCR7+. The sequence joins TRBV11-1 to TRBJ2-1; the D gene is perhaps TRBD2, from 6 matching bases. The sequence in DNA is TGTGCCAGCAGCTTACCTAGCGCTGAGCAGTTCTTC. Its translation reads: CASSLPSAEQFF.